This is a list of T cell receptor beta chains from one sample in a study of PD-1 blockade in classical Hodgkin lymphoma. Profiled with immunoSEQ multiplex PCR; TCRdb holds only in-frame clones, not every one. The table lists 20,000 to 25,000 clones, roughly 80% of them singletons. Sequencing used peripheral blood mononuclear cells (PBMCs), obtained before the second cycle of nivolumab. The source is a human donor with classical Hodgkin lymphoma. CDR3s include the opening cysteine and the closing phenylalanine or tryptophan. D genes are given only for firm matches. Only some rows state a clone size, as once, few, many or a class for expanded clones.

TRBJ2-6 | NA | NA | TRBV29-1 | TGCAGCGTTTCAACAGGGAGCTCTGGGGCCAACGTCCTGACTTTC | CSVSTGSSGANVLTF
TRBJ2-7 | NA | NA | TRBV5-1 | TGCGCCAGCAGCTTGGTACTTCAGGGTGAGGGCCGCGAGCAGTACTTC | CASSLVLQGEGREQYF
TRBJ1-1 | NA | NA | TRBV27 | TGTGCCAGCAGGTTTCTCCAGAGGGCTGAAGCTTTCTTT | CASRFLQRAEAFF
TRBJ1-1 | NA | NA | TRBV28 | TGTGCCAGCAGTCCCCCCACAGGGCTAAGGGTGGCTTTCTTT | CASSPPTGLRVAFF
TRBJ2-7 | NA | NA | TRBV18 | TGTGCCAGCTCAGTCCCCGGGGGCGACGAGCAGTACTTC | CASSVPGGDEQYF
TRBJ1-2 | NA | TRBD1 | TRBV27 | TGTGCCAGTACTTCCCACAGGGGTTCCCATGGCTACACCTTC | CASTSHRGSHGYTF
TRBJ2-1 | NA | TRBD2 | TRBV6-5 | TGTGCCAGCAGCAGACTAGCGGGAGTTCCCAATGAGCAGTTCTTC | CASSRLAGVPNEQFF
TRBJ1-2 | NA | TRBD1 | TRBV12-5 | TGTGCTAGTGGTTCCACCGACAGGGAGAGGGACTATGGCTACACCTTC | CASGSTDRERDYGYTF
TRBJ1-2 | few | NA | TRBV19 | TGTGCCAGTAGTCCCCCCAATCACAGGGTGTATGGCTACACCTTC | CASSPPNHRVYGYTF
TRBJ2-1 | NA | TRBD2 | TRBV7-9 | TGTGCCAGCAGCGACGGGAGGGCCTACAATGAGCAGTTCTTC | CASSDGRAYNEQFF
TRBJ2-1 | NA | TRBD2 | TRBV6-5 | TGTGCCAGCAGTAACGGACTAGCGGGAGCTGGTGAGCAGTTCTTC | CASSNGLAGAGEQFF
TRBJ1-1 | NA | TRBD1 | TRBV6-5 | TGTGCCAGCAGTTACTCCGAGGGGGCGGGCACTGAAGCTTTCTTT | CASSYSEGAGTEAFF
TRBJ1-4 | NA | NA | TRBV28 | TGTGCCAGCAGTTTGGTGGATTTCGCAACTAATGAAAAACTGTTTTTT | CASSLVDFATNEKLFF
TRBJ2-3 | NA | NA | TRBV12-5 | TGTGCTAGTGGCCTTAGCACAGATACGCAGTATTTT | CASGLSTDTQYF
TRBJ2-5 | NA | NA | TRBV7-9 | TGTGCCAGCAGCTTAGTAGGCAGGACGCAAGAGACCCAGTACTTC | CASSLVGRTQETQYF
TRBJ2-3 | NA | NA | TRBV7-9 | TGTGCCAGCAGCCTTAGCCTAAATACGCAGTATTTT | CASSLSLNTQYF
TRBJ2-3 | NA | NA | TRBV29-1 | TGCAGCGTTAATAGTTACACAGATACGCAGTATTTT | CSVNSYTDTQYF
TRBJ2-5 | NA | TRBD2 | TRBV29-1 | TGCAGCGTTGAGATCGGGAGGGGTCAAGAGACCCAGTACTTC | CSVEIGRGQETQYF
TRBJ2-5 | NA | TRBD2 | TRBV9 | TGTGCCAGCAGCGCTAGCGGGAGTTGGGTTGGAGAGACCCAGTACTTC | CASSASGSWVGETQYF
TRBJ1-5 | NA | NA | TRBV7-2 | TGTGCCAGCAGCGACAGGACAAATCAGCCCCAGCATTTT | CASSDRTNQPQHF
TRBJ2-4 | once | NA | TRBV5-6 | TGTGCCAGCAGCTTGGGGCATACCGGGCTCAAAAACATTCAGTACTTC | CASSLGHTGLKNIQYF
TRBJ2-3 | NA | NA | TRBV29-1 | TGCAGCGACGGGGGAGGAGATACGCAGTATTTT | CSDGGGDTQYF
TRBJ2-5 | NA | NA | TRBV9 | TGTGCCAGCAGCGACACTACGGGGCCCCAAGAGACCCAGTACTTC | CASSDTTGPQETQYF
TRBJ2-7 | NA | NA | TRBV18 | TGTGCCAGCTCACGAGTGGACGAGCAGTACTTC | CASSRVDEQYF
TRBJ1-1 | NA | TRBD1 | TRBV11-2 | TGTGCCAGCAGCACGTCGTTTAGGGGGCTCCCTGAAGCTTTCTTT | CASSTSFRGLPEAFF
TRBJ1-4 | NA | NA | TRBV19 | TGTGCCAGTAGTAAAAGGGGCAGGGGTGGTGAAAAACTGTTTTTT | CASSKRGRGGEKLFF
TRBJ1-1 | once | NA | TRBV5-1 | TGCGCCAGCAGCTTTAGGCACCTGAACACTGAAGCTTTCTTT | CASSFRHLNTEAFF
TRBJ1-2 | NA | NA | TRBV7-8 | TGTGCCAGCAGCCCACGACAGAGGATCCCTAACTATGGCTACACCTTC | CASSPRQRIPNYGYTF
TRBJ2-7 | once | NA | TRBV10-2 | TGCGCCGCCGACGGTGGGGGCGAGCAGTACTTC | CAADGGGEQYF
TRBJ1-2 | NA | NA | TRBV28 | TGTGCCAGCAGTTTAGCCAGGGGATCTGGCTACACCTTC | CASSLARGSGYTF
TRBJ2-7 | NA | NA | TRBV5-6 | TGTGCCAGCACCCACTTCGGACACCTAAATAACTACGAGCAGTACTTC | CASTHFGHLNNYEQYF